This is a list of T cell receptor beta chains from one sample in a study of sequential checkpoint blockade in melanoma. The protocol was immunoSEQ multiplex PCR, while the TCRdb copy is restricted to in-frame clones and leaves out a portion. Here the sample spans about 5,100 clones, less than 80% being singletons. Sequencing was performed on CD8+ T cells sorted from blood (inferred from file names), taken from a patient given nivolumab and ipilimumab in sequence. Every receptor here comes from a human patient with melanoma. Some clones in this sample may be carry-over from other donors' samples. CDR3s include the opening cysteine and the closing phenylalanine or tryptophan. The D gene is left open where the match is weak. Rows may omit the clone size; those that give it use once, few, many or a size class.

>TRBD1|-|TRBV9|TRBJ2-1
CASSVRGGQYNEQFF
TGTGCCAGCAGCGTCAGAGGGGGACAGTACAATGAGCAGTTCTTC
>TRBD1|-|TRBV27|TRBJ2-7
CASRPTGGVYEQYF
TGTGCCAGCAGACCGACAGGGGGTGTGTACGAGCAGTACTTC
>-|-|TRBV27|TRBJ1-5
CASSLAGSSNQPQHF
TGTGCCAGCAGTTTAGCGGGTAGTAGCAATCAGCCCCAGCATTTT
>-|-|TRBV15|TRBJ2-5
CATSRDLGGRETQYF
TGTGCCACCAGCAGAGATCTAGGAGGGAGGGAGACCCAGTACTTC
>TRBD2|-|TRBV9|TRBJ2-1
CASSGGRGAGGPNEQFF
TGTGCCAGCAGCGGCGGTCGGGGAGCGGGGGGGCCCAATGAGCAGTTCTTC
>-|-|TRBV4-1|TRBJ1-1
CASSQEQTNTEAFF
TGCGCCAGCAGCCAAGAACAGACGAACACTGAAGCTTTCTTT
>-|-|TRBV28|TRBJ1-1
CASSSLRVNTEAFF
TGTGCCAGCAGTTCCTTGAGAGTGAACACTGAAGCTTTCTTT
>-|-|TRBV25-1|TRBJ1-2
CASSENREIGGYTF
TGTGCCAGCAGTGAAAACAGGGAGATAGGTGGCTACACCTTC
>-|-|TRBV9|TRBJ2-1
CASSFQGRGSATYNEQFF
TGTGCCAGCAGCTTCCAGGGGCGGGGGAGTGCCACATACAATGAGCAGTTCTTC
>TRBD1|few|TRBV30|TRBJ1-4
CAWGSGQGEIATNEKLFF
TGTGCCTGGGGATCGGGACAGGGGGAAATAGCAACTAATGAAAAACTGTTTTTT
>TRBD1|-|TRBV9|TRBJ1-1
CASSRGQGTEAFF
TGTGCCAGCAGCAGGGGACAGGGAACTGAAGCTTTCTTT
>TRBD1|-|TRBV4-3|TRBJ2-2
CASSQRRQGTGELFF
TGCGCCAGCAGCCAAAGACGACAGGGCACCGGGGAGCTGTTTTTT
>TRBD2|once|TRBV7-2|TRBJ2-3
CASSLRPGGGTSSTDTQYF
TGTGCCAGCAGCTTAAGACCGGGGGGGGGTACCTCTAGCACAGATACGCAGTATTTT
>TRBD1|-|TRBV4-2|TRBJ1-2
CASSHRDRDDYGYTF
TGTGCCAGCAGCCACCGGGACAGGGATGACTATGGCTACACCTTC
>-|-|TRBV5-1|TRBJ2-7
CASSLAIGGPADEQYF
TGCGCCAGCAGCTTGGCCATCGGGGGACCCGCCGACGAGCAGTACTTC
>-|-|TRBV11-2|TRBJ2-1
CASSYGGEQFF
TGTGCCAGCAGCTATGGAGGGGAGCAGTTCTTC
>-|-|TRBV7-8|TRBJ2-7
CASSLALHEQYF
TGTGCCAGCAGCTTAGCGCTACACGAGCAGTACTTC
>TRBD1|few|TRBV18|TRBJ2-7
CASSPTGGRYEQYF
TGTGCCAGCTCACCTACAGGGGGCCGATACGAGCAGTACTTC
>TRBD1|-|TRBV5-4|TRBJ1-1
CASSYRGTEAFF
TGTGCCAGCAGTTACAGGGGTACTGAAGCTTTCTTT
>-|-|TRBV6-1|TRBJ2-5
CASSENSRVGETQYF
TGTGCCAGCAGTGAGAACTCCAGGGTAGGGGAGACCCAGTACTTC
>TRBD2|-|TRBV9|TRBJ2-6
CASSAPLAGGRSSSGANVLTF
TGTGCCAGCAGCGCGCCCCTAGCGGGGGGCCGATCAAGCTCTGGGGCCAACGTCCTGACTTTC
>-|few|TRBV7-9|TRBJ1-2
CASSLARGIHGYTF
TGTGCCAGCAGCTTAGCAAGGGGGATTCATGGCTACACCTTC